These 4 T cell receptor beta chains share one sample of origin, sequenced in a study of T cells in Graves' hyperthyroidism and ophthalmopathy. Template material for amplifying TCR beta CDR3 regions consisted of RNA transcripts. An initial round of RT-PCR targeting the TCR CDR3 relied on the HTBI primer set. MiXCR, applied by TCRdb to the multiplex PCR reads, yields one record per CDR3 protein. This table has about 320,000 distinct CDR3 sequences, roughly 17% appearing once. The source material was blood. The receptor set was obtained from a man aged 25-40 years with Graves' hyperthyroidism.

At least ten counts were recorded for this clonotype. V usage is TRBV28 and J usage is TRBJ2-7; D unresolved. This CDR3 region has 14 residues. The V gene's germline CDR1 is MDHEN and CDR2 SYDVKM. The germline V and J ends were trimmed by 3 bases and 4 bases, with 13 bases remaining between them. The DNA of the CDR3 is TGTGCCAGCAGTTTCTCGATTCCCCCTTACGAGCAGTACTTC. Translating gives CASSFSIPPYEQYF.

The chain is built from TRBV6-1 and TRBJ2-2; D is perhaps TRBD1 (5 bases). Trimming pared 5 bases from V and 5 bases from J, leaving 9 bases between. Germline V gives CDR1 MNHNS, CDR2 SASEGT. The CDR3 extends over 13 amino acids. CDR3 coding DNA: TGTGCCAGCAGTTTCGGACATACCGGGGAGCTGTTTTTT. Its protein product is CASSFGHTGELFF.

The rearrangement joins TRBV15 to TRBJ1-3, with unresolved D. The ends were cut back, 5 bases at V and 0 bases at J, with 11 bases in the middle. Germline-derived CDR1 and CDR2 are LNHNV and YYDKDF (reference sequence). The CDR3 has 15 amino acids. In DNA, the CDR3 is TGTGCCACCAGCCTCACCCTGAGCTCTGGAAACACCATATATTTT. It encodes CATSLTLSSGNTIYF.

This clonotype occurred a few times. V gene TRBV2 combines with J gene TRBJ2-5; D remains ambiguous. Between the trimmed V and J ends, which lost 6 bases and 5 bases, there was a span of 7 bases. CDR1 and CDR2 from the germline V gene are SNHLY and FYNNEI. This CDR3 has 11 residues. The CDR3 protein is CASRLGETQYF. As DNA, the CDR3 is TGTGCCAGCAGGTTAGGGGAGACCCAGTACTTC.